The entry below gives a single TCR beta chain sequence along with its context. Germline assignment: CDR1 MNHEY and CDR2 SMNVEV (reference sequence). V lost 5 bases to trimming and J lost 1 base; unmatched junction nucleotides: 16. The length of the CDR3 is 20 residues. This record comes from a study of patients and donors after allogeneic stem cell transplantation. TCRdb recomputed calls from the RT-PCR reads with MiXCR, one row per CDR3 protein. The table has over 400,000 distinct CDR3 sequences, under 20% seen once. The chain combines TRBV27 with TRBJ2-6; 8 bases agree with TRBD2. Sequenced sample: blood, either unsorted or a sorted T cell fraction (not recorded which). This receptor was taken from a human donor who was either an allogeneic HSCT recipient or a stem cell or donor lymphocyte infusion donor (not recorded which). It is not recorded whose cells these are; they may come from a transplant donor. DNA of the CDR3: TGTGCCAGCAGTAATAAAGGCGGGAGGCGTACACTATCTGGGGCCAACGTCCTGACTTTC. It specifies CASSNKGGRRTLSGANVLTF.